This T cell receptor beta chain stems from a study of metastatic and nonmetastatic thyroid tumors (dated by TCRdb to the early 2020s). As for the study more broadly: The researchers compared repertoires between peripheral blood samples and tumor or nodule tissue samples from patients with malignant or benign thyroid disease. The paper as a whole reports these results and caveats: In both blood and tumor samples, TCR beta diversity was reported to be significantly higher in malignant tumors than in benign nodules.

This clone was picked up many times. No cognate antigen has been identified for it. The input lacks base qualities; no much larger clone sits a single base away. The receptor library was made with PCR. The listed sequencing device is Illumina HiSeq 4000. The TCR beta-chain CDR3 region of each patient was profiled by high-throughput sequencing. In the original analysis: The researchers built a classifier to tell apart papillary thyroid cancer patients with distant metastasis, based on CDR3 differences among clinicopathological groups. To measure repertoire diversity the researchers used the Shannon index, while the Morisita-Horn index served to gauge how similar the tumor and blood repertoires were. The public sequencing data were trimmed at Q25 with fastp and processed into clonotypes with MiXCR by TCRdb, which kept only in-frame beta chains. The V and J calls here are based on TCRdb, not the publication. The sample table contains some 25,000 clones; only one count was recorded for around 20% of them. The biggest ten clones account for around 4.4% of the sample.

No treatment had been received by any patient before thyroid surgery. Patient clinical samples collected from about 2011 to 2018 were retrospectively analysed using T-cell receptor beta sequencing. Per the germline V gene, SGHRS is the CDR1 and YFSETQ is the CDR2. Relative to germline, V is 4 bases shorter and J is 3 bases shorter, with 12 bases between their ends. Spanning cysteine to phenylalanine, the CDR3 consists of 14 amino acids. The read is trimmed to its CDR3 DNA, 42 bases read in frame from base 1. This TCR derives from a male donor with papillary thyroid cancer or a benign thyroid nodule (not recorded which). Some clones in this sample may be carry-over from other donors' samples. The sequencing input was blood. The rearrangement joined TRBV5-1 to TRBJ2-3; the D gene identity is not certain. The CDR3 reads CASSRSPPTDTQYF. The DNA sequence reads TGCGCCAGCAGCCGTTCCCCCCCGACAGATACGCAGTATTTT.